This entry lists 21 T cell receptor beta chains sequenced from one sample in a study of blood T cells in healthy people across ages. Through a sample-barcoded 5' primer and a J-beta primer mix, a second PCR was run for about 7 to 12 cycles. TCRdb ran MiXCR on the 5' RACE reads and lists one entry per CDR3 protein. Of 650,000 or so distinct CDR3 sequences in the sample, approximately 52% were seen once. Sequenced sample: blood. These receptor sequences come from a woman of 80 years or more in good health.

This clonotype was counted only a few times. The chain joins TRBV27 to TRBJ2-2; D not certain. Trimming pared 6 bases from V and 6 bases from J, leaving 11 bases between. Germline loops: CDR1 MNHEY, CDR2 SMNVEV (reference sequence). CDR3 size: 13 residues. CDR3 DNA: TGTGCCAGCAGCCCTGTCGTAGCCGGGGAGCTGTTTTTT. Protein sequence: CASSPVVAGELFF.

Many counts were recorded for this clonotype. The J gene is TRBJ2-1, the V gene TRBV7-2; TRBD2 matches 7 bases. Germline V gene sequence: CDR1 SGHTA, CDR2 FQGNSA. The V gene end was trimmed by 5 bases and the J gene end by 8 bases; junction bases not matched to a gene: 9. The CDR3 totals 14 residues. The CDR3 is CASSPHPTSYEQFF. In DNA, the CDR3 is TGTGCCAGCAGCCCCCACCCGACTAGCTATGAGCAGTTCTTC.

V usage is TRBV7-2 and J usage is TRBJ1-2, with 7 bases identical to TRBD1. The CDR3 contains 16 residues. Germline CDR1 SGHTA, CDR2 FQGNSA. J gave up 8 bases and V 1 base, and 13 bases lay outside the gene matches. The CDR3, as DNA: TGTGCCAGCAGCTTAGTTCTAGGGGGCGTTGCGAAAGGCTACACCTTC. This encodes CASSLVLGGVAKGYTF.

The CDR3 nucleotides read TGTGCCAGCAGCCTGGGGGCGGGAGGTCCCTCAGATACGCAGTATTTT. Translation gives CASSLGAGGPSDTQYF. The V gene is TRBV7-3, the J gene TRBJ2-3; 8 bases fit TRBD2. The CDR3 covers 16 residues. Trimming took 5 bases from V and 4 from J; bases not matched to a gene: 11. Germline CDR1 reads SGHTA; CDR2 reads FQGTGA.

This clonotype was observed many times. This sequence joins TRBV29-1 and TRBJ2-3; 12 bases map to TRBD2. The CDR3 sequence is 16 residues long. V trimming: 7 bases; J trimming: 4 bases; junction bases outside the gene matches: 12. CDR1 is SQVTM and CDR2 is ANQGSEA in the germline V gene. The CDR3 nucleotides are TGCAGCGCCTCACCTAGCGGGGGGGCCATCGCAGATACGCAGTATTTT. Protein sequence: CSASPSGGAIADTQYF.

The chain has TRBV5-1 and TRBJ2-7; D gene ambiguous. Trimming stripped 0 bases from V and 7 bases from J, with 8 bases between. Germline V gene sequence: CDR1 SGHRS, CDR2 YFSETQ. The CDR3 is 12 residues long. Here the CDR3 reads CASSLEVKEQYF. CDR3 nucleotide sequence: TGCGCCAGCAGCTTGGAGGTTAAGGAGCAGTACTTC. The entire variable domain, with the rest obtained from reference TRBV5-1 and TRBJ2-7, is as follows: KAGVTQTPRYLIKTRGQQVTLSCSPISGHRSVSWYQQTPGQGLQFLFEYFSETQRNKGNFPGRFSGRQFSNSRSEMNVSTLELGDSALYLCASSLEVKEQYFGPGTRLTVT.

This chain joins TRBV7-2 and TRBJ2-1; 7 nucleotides line up with TRBD2. The CDR3 runs 19 residues. CDR1 SGHTA and CDR2 FQGNSA come from the germline V gene. V was pared by 3 bases and J by 7 bases, with 21 bases of the junction left unmatched. The CDR3 reads CASSFAGIGTNHRANEQFF. CDR3 nucleotides: TGTGCCAGCAGCTTTGCGGGTATCGGGACTAATCACCGTGCAAATGAGCAGTTCTTC.

This clonotype was counted at least ten times. For the CDR3, the DNA is TGTGCCAGCAGCCAAGGAGGGATAGGGGAAGGGCTTGGCTACACCTTC. This encodes CASSQGGIGEGLGYTF. The rearrangement joins TRBV4-2 to TRBJ1-2, with a possible D match to TRBD1 (5 bases). CDR3 size: 16 residues. CDR1 LGHNA and CDR2 YNFKEQ come from the germline V gene. Trimming took off 1 base at V and 7 bases at J, with 19 bases between the two ends.

In this sample, this clonotype turned up many times. This chain joins TRBV7-9 and TRBJ1-2, with 7 bases identical to TRBD1. The CDR3 is 13 residues long. CDR1 is SEHNR and CDR2 is FQNEAQ in the germline V gene (reference sequence). Trimming removed 2 bases from V and 8 bases from J; junction bases left unmatched: 5. The CDR3 DNA reads TGTGCCAGCAGCTTACAGGGGGAATTGGGCTACACCTTC. Its translation is CASSLQGELGYTF. Filled out from reference TRBV7-9 and TRBJ1-2, the complete variable domain reads DTGVSQNPRHKITKRGQNVTFRCDPISEHNRLYWYRQTLGQGPEFLTYFQNEAQLEKSRLLSDRFSAERPKGSFSTLEIQRTEQGDSAMYLCASSLQGELGYTFGSGTRLTVV.

This clonotype has ten or more counts. V is TRBV6-5 and J is TRBJ2-1; perhaps TRBD2 as D (6 bases). In germline, CDR1 is MNHEY, CDR2 SVGAGI. The CDR3 spans 15 residues. Trimming removed 4 bases from V and 8 bases from J, with 18 bases in between. Here the CDR3 DNA reads TGTGCCAGCAGTTCCCTCCCGGGAGTAGGGGATGAGCAGTTCTTC. It is translated as CASSSLPGVGDEQFF.

The genes are TRBV28 and TRBJ2-4; no clear D. This CDR3 has 16 amino acids. Germline V gene sequence: CDR1 MDHEN, CDR2 SYDVKM. With 4 bases removed from V and 0 bases from J, the gap between germline ends came to 13 bases. In nucleotides, the CDR3 is TGTGCCAGCAGTTCTTTTGTCCCACCAGCCAAAAACATTCAGTACTTC. Translating it yields CASSSFVPPAKNIQYF.

This clonotype was detected many times. The rearrangement joins TRBV28 to TRBJ2-3; 8 bases agree with TRBD2. The CDR3 is made up of 14 amino acids. The ends lost 6 bases at V and 1 base at J; junction bases unmatched: 3. Germline V gene sequence: CDR1 MDHEN, CDR2 SYDVKM. The chain's CDR3 is CASSGRARTDTQYF. For the CDR3, the DNA is TGTGCCAGCAGCGGGAGGGCGCGCACAGATACGCAGTATTTT.

This chain uses TRBV20-1 with TRBJ1-6; D is undetermined. Trimming removed 0 bases from V and 10 bases from J, with 13 bases in between. CDR3 length: 14 residues. Looked up from germline, CDR1 is DFQATT and CDR2 is SNEGSKA (reference sequence). DNA of the CDR3: TGCAGTGCTAGAGAGTCGGGCAAATCCTCACCCCTCCACTTT. Encoded protein: CSARESGKSSPLHF.

The rearrangement uses TRBV7-9 and TRBJ1-4; the match to TRBD1 covers 10 bases. The CDR3 spans 15 residues. CDR1 and CDR2 from the germline V gene are SEHNR and FQNEAQ (reference sequence). Germline trimming cut 2 bases from V and 12 bases from J; bases unmatched to any gene: 9. CDR3 DNA sequence: TGTGCCAGCAGCTTAACGACCGGGACAGGGGTGGAACTGTTTTTT. Amino acid sequence: CASSLTTGTGVELFF.

The gene calls are TRBV3-1 and TRBJ2-1, with D tentatively TRBD1 (5 bases). Germline V gives CDR1 LGHDT, CDR2 YNNKEL (reference sequence). The CDR3 is 17 amino acids. Trimming left V 0 bases short and J 4 bases short, with 16 bases between. The CDR3 nucleotides are TGTGCCAGCAGCCAAGATGTTAAGTCGGCAGGGTACAATGAGCAGTTCTTC. Its translation is CASSQDVKSAGYNEQFF.

The J gene is TRBJ2-1, the V gene TRBV7-2; tentatively, D is TRBD1 or TRBD2 (5 bases each). The CDR3 runs to 13 residues. The V end was cut by 5 bases, the J end by 5 bases, with 10 bases between. Germline V gives CDR1 SGHTA, CDR2 FQGNSA. The DNA of the CDR3 is TGTGCCAGCAGCGTCTGGGGGAACAATGAGCAGTTCTTC. It codes for CASSVWGNNEQFF.

The chain is built from TRBV10-3 and TRBJ2-1, with TRBD1 as a possible D gene (5 bases). V was clipped by 3 bases and J by 6 bases, with 9 bases between them. This CDR3 comprises 13 residues. Germline loops: CDR1 ENHRY, CDR2 SYGVKD. CDR3 bases: TGTGCCATCAGTGATGGGGCGGCCAATGAGCAGTTCTTC. Its translation is CAISDGAANEQFF.

The J gene is TRBJ2-1, the V gene TRBV30; TRBD1 matches at 10 bases. In germline, CDR1 is GTSNPN, CDR2 SVGIG (reference sequence). The CDR3 sequence is 13 residues long. V lost 7 bases, J lost 9 bases, and 9 bases stayed unmatched. DNA of the CDR3: TGTGCCTTCTCCGAGACAGGGGGCGGTGAGCAGTTCTTC. Protein sequence: CAFSETGGGEQFF.

The sample holds many counts of this clonotype. The chain couples TRBV25-1 to TRBJ2-5; the match to TRBD1 covers 7 bases. Trimming removed 1 base from V and 3 bases from J; junction bases left unmatched: 8. The CDR3 loop spans 16 amino acids. Germline values: CDR1 MGHDK, CDR2 SYGVNS. CDR3 sequence reads: CASSEWTGRSKETQYF. The DNA of the CDR3 is TGTGCCAGCAGTGAATGGACAGGACGGTCGAAAGAGACCCAGTACTTC.

There are many counts of this clonotype. The CDR3 sequence is CASSFMGGPSYEQYF. DNA of the CDR3: TGTGCCAGCAGCTTTATGGGAGGTCCCTCCTACGAGCAGTACTTC. V and J are TRBV5-6 and TRBJ2-7, with D possibly being TRBD2 (6 bases). The germline V and J ends were trimmed by 2 bases and 0 bases, with 12 bases remaining between them. There are 15 residues in the CDR3. Germline lookup yields CDR1 SGHDT and CDR2 YYEEEE.

The chain carries TRBV14 and TRBJ2-3, with D possibly being TRBD2 (5 bases). This CDR3 has 17 amino acids. Trimming left V 6 bases short and J 0 bases short, with 19 bases between. Per germline, CDR1 SGHDN and CDR2 FVKESK. CDR3 sequence reads: CASSLSRDYESTDTQYF. The CDR3, as DNA: TGTGCCAGCAGTCTTTCCCGTGACTACGAGAGCACAGATACGCAGTATTTT.